The 27 T cell receptor beta chains listed next were all sequenced from one sample in a study of CXCR3-negative and CXCR3-positive naive CD8 T cells. The study made its TRB cDNA libraries by 5' RACE, adding UMI labels. TCRdb reworked the 5' RACE reads into one entry per CDR3 protein, no DNA. The sample totals approximately 100,000 distinct CDR3 sequences. What these receptors recognize is not known. General study results and limits: Against CXCR3-negative naive cells, CXCR3-positive naive cells showed more hydrophobic TRB CDR3s.

Sequenced sample: naive CXCR3+ CD8+ T cells from blood. Subset given: CD45RO-CCR7+CD27+CD95- naive CD8+ T cells expressing CXCR3 (TNR3+). The receptors originated from a human donor in good health. Some clones in this sample may be carry-over from other donors' samples.

The chain recombines TRBV9 with TRBJ1-1. The CDR3 sequence is 14 residues long. Per the germline V gene, CDR1 is SGDLS and CDR2 is YYNGEE. CDR3 sequence: CASTSGRLNTEAFF.

The chain has TRBV29-1 and TRBJ2-1; the D call from TCRdb, TRBD1, cannot be confirmed without DNA. This CDR3 has 15 residues. Looked up from germline, CDR1 is SQVTM and CDR2 is ANQGSEA. CDR3 protein: CSVLFLRDRSNEQFF.

This chain links TRBV20-1 with TRBJ2-1; the TCRdb call, TRBD1, lacks DNA for checking. CDR3 length: 12 amino acids. Germline values: CDR1 DFQATT, CDR2 SNEGSKA (reference sequence). The CDR3 region is CSARDLRGEQFF.

The chain uses TRBV29-1 and TRBJ1-1. The CDR3 consists of 11 residues. Germline lookup yields CDR1 SQVTM and CDR2 ANQGSEA. The CDR3 loop is CSVEGAAEAFF. Full variable domain (remainder filled in from reference TRBV29-1 and TRBJ1-1): SAVISQKPSRDICQRGTSLTIQCQVDSQVTMMFWYRQQPGQSLTLIATANQGSEATYESGFVIDKFPISRPNLTFSTLTVSNMSPEDSSIYLCSVEGAAEAFFGQGTRLTVV.

The chain combines TRBV6-2 or TRBV6-3 with TRBJ2-1. Germline lookup yields CDR1 MNHEY and CDR2 SVGEGT. CDR3 length equals 14 residues. The CDR3 reads CASSLWEGYNEQFF.

The V gene is TRBV20-1, the J gene TRBJ2-7. Germline V lookup: CDR1 DFQATT, CDR2 SNEGSKA (reference sequence). The CDR3 has 15 residues. CDR3 loop: CSARDRAYSSYEQYF.

The chain has TRBV18 and TRBJ1-1. Germline V gives CDR1 KGHSH, CDR2 LQKENI. This CDR3 contains 12 residues. Here the CDR3 reads CASSPPEAYAFF. The full variable domain, with the rest looked up from reference TRBV18 and TRBJ1-1, is NAGVMQNPRHLVRRRGQEARLRCSPMKGHSHVYWYRQLPEEGLKFMVYLQKENIIDESGMPKERFSAEFPKEGPSILRIQQVVRGDSAAYFCASSPPEAYAFFGQGTRLTVV.

The chain couples TRBV27 to TRBJ2-7; the TCRdb call, TRBD1, lacks DNA for checking. The CDR3 totals 14 residues. Per germline, CDR1 MNHEY and CDR2 SMNVEV (reference sequence). CDR3 loop: CASSLGGPDYEQYF.

The chain couples TRBV9 to TRBJ2-5; TCRdb names TRBD1, which stays unverified in the absence of DNA. The germline CDR1 and CDR2 sequences are SGDLS and YYNGEE. The CDR3 runs 15 residues. The CDR3 spells CASSAEQGMRETQYF.

CDR3 loop: CASSQDSLYEQYF. The rearrangement links TRBV14 to TRBJ2-7. CDR3 length: 13 residues. The germline V gene has CDR1 SGHDN and CDR2 FVKESK.

The chain joins TRBV7-9 to TRBJ1-1. The CDR3 spans 12 residues. Germline loops: CDR1 SEHNR, CDR2 FQNEAQ (reference sequence). The CDR3 sequence: CASSVQSDEAFF.

The chain has TRBV30 and TRBJ2-7; the TRBD2 assignment by TCRdb is unverifiable without DNA. There are 14 residues in the CDR3. Germline loops: CDR1 GTSNPN, CDR2 SVGIG (reference sequence). The CDR3 region is CAWSGASGTYEQYF.

The chain is built from TRBV7-9 and TRBJ2-3; lacking DNA, the TRBD1 call made by TCRdb goes unchecked. This CDR3 has 20 residues. Looked up from germline, CDR1 is SEHNR and CDR2 is FQNEAQ (reference sequence). CDR3 loop: CASSPGTGGAPDSDTDTQYF.

The chain is built from TRBV29-1 and TRBJ2-2. The germline CDR1 and CDR2 sequences are SQVTM and ANQGSEA. This CDR3 spans 11 amino acids. The CDR3 reads CSVEGSGELFF.

This chain links TRBV7-3 with TRBJ2-7; TCRdb proposes TRBD1, but this gene call is untestable without DNA. Per germline, CDR1 SGHTA and CDR2 FQGTGA. CDR3 length: 16 amino acids. The CDR3 spells CASSITGGNSYYEQYF. Based on the CDR3 plus reference TRBV7-3 and TRBJ2-7, the full variable domain is GAGVSQTPSNKVTEKGKYVELRCDPISGHTALYWYRQSLGQGPEFLIYFQGTGAADDSGLPNDRFFAVRPEGSVSTLKIQRTERGDSAVYLCASSITGGNSYYEQYFGPGTRLTVT.

This sequence joins TRBV7-8 and TRBJ2-7; TCRdb reports TRBD1, a call that lacks DNA to check it against. The CDR3 consists of 12 residues. CDR1 SGHVS and CDR2 FQNEAQ come from the germline V gene. The CDR3 loop is CASSFSGGEQYF.

V gene TRBV4-3 combines with J gene TRBJ2-7; the TRBD1 assignment by TCRdb is unverifiable without DNA. Germline V gene sequence: CDR1 LGHNA, CDR2 YSLEER. This CDR3 is 14 amino acids long. The CDR3 sequence: CASSQHGTGYEQYF.

The chain joins TRBV5-1 to TRBJ1-2; with no DNA, the TCRdb D assignment of TRBD1 cannot be verified. The CDR3 extends over 16 amino acids. The germline V gene has CDR1 SGHRS and CDR2 YFSETQ. CDR3: CASSAGTGELNYGYTF.

CDR3 protein: CSAPAGLAGGPVEEQFF. This rearrangement joins TRBV20-1 to TRBJ2-1; TCRdb proposes TRBD2, but this gene call is untestable without DNA. The CDR3 is 17 residues long. The germline gives CDR1 DFQATT, CDR2 SNEGSKA (reference sequence).

CDR3 residues: CASSLADREGTEAFF. The chain uses TRBV7-9 and TRBJ1-1; there is no DNA to check the TCRdb D call of TRBD1. The CDR3 runs 15 residues. In germline, CDR1 is SEHNR, CDR2 FQNEAQ (reference sequence).

The rearrangement links TRBV4-3 to TRBJ2-1; absent DNA, TCRdb's TRBD1 call cannot be checked. The CDR3 has 15 amino acids. The germline CDR1 and CDR2 sequences are LGHNA and YSLEER. CDR3 loop: CASSQDRGSVDEQFF.

V gene TRBV28 combines with J gene TRBJ2-5; with no DNA, the TCRdb D assignment of TRBD1 cannot be verified. The CDR3 length is 15 residues. Germline-derived CDR1 and CDR2 are MDHEN and SYDVKM. CDR3 region: CASSSKDRGEETQYF.

This sequence joins TRBV7-9 and TRBJ2-2. Germline V gene data show CDR1 as SEHNR and CDR2 as FQNEAQ (reference sequence). The CDR3 spans 11 residues. CDR3 sequence: CASGETGELFF.

The chain combines TRBV20-1 with TRBJ1-6; TCRdb returns TRBD1, unconfirmable since there is no DNA. Looked up from germline, CDR1 is DFQATT and CDR2 is SNEGSKA (reference sequence). This CDR3 comprises 15 residues. The CDR3 spells CSAPPLGTEASPLHF.

This chain connects TRBV20-1 to TRBJ1-1; TCRdb designates TRBD1, a call that cannot be tested without DNA. The germline CDR1 and CDR2 sequences are DFQATT and SNEGSKA (reference sequence). The CDR3 runs to 14 residues. CDR3 amino acids: CSARTPQGDTEAFF.

The chain employs TRBV20-1 and TRBJ1-3; TCRdb's D call of TRBD1 is untestable without DNA. Germline V gene sequence: CDR1 DFQATT, CDR2 SNEGSKA (reference sequence). CDR3 length equals 14 residues. The CDR3 protein is CSVFDRPSGNTIYF.

The genes are TRBV11-2 and TRBJ2-7; the D gene TCRdb calls, TRBD1, cannot be checked with no DNA. Germline CDR1 reads SGHAT; CDR2 reads FQNNGV. The CDR3 totals 15 residues. The CDR3 loop reads CASSSGTGFPGEQYF.